A selection of T cell receptor beta chains follows, all from one sample in a study of shared clonotypes between healthy human individuals. The method was immunoSEQ multiplex PCR; TCRdb's version includes in-frame clones alone and lacks a portion of them. The top ten hold roughly 0.055% of the sample, which has around 600,000 clones, about 97% seen once. The material sequenced was naive CD4+ T cells sorted from blood. These TCRs come from a woman aged 30 to 39 in good health. The CDR3 runs from the conserved cysteine through the conserved F or W. Each record gives: CDR3 protein, CDR3 DNA, J gene, V gene, D gene, clone size. The D gene is left open where the match is weak. The size entry is marked missing in some rows and otherwise reads once, few, many or a size class.

CASSVLAGTSSGNTIYF | TGTGCCAGCAGCGTTCTGGCAGGGACGAGCTCTGGAAACACCATATATTTT | TRBJ1-3 | TRBV9 | NA | NA
CASSLPDGSQPQHF | TGCGCCAGCAGCCTCCCGGACGGCAGTCAGCCCCAGCATTTT | TRBJ1-5 | TRBV4-1 | NA | few
CASSPATGPNEQYF | TGTGCCAGCAGTCCGGCGACAGGGCCTAACGAGCAGTACTTC | TRBJ2-7 | TRBV28 | TRBD1 | NA
CASSQDHAGSSYEQYF | TGCGCCAGCAGCCAAGATCACGCAGGGAGCTCCTACGAGCAGTACTTC | TRBJ2-7 | TRBV4-1 | NA | NA
CASSEGALGQETQYF | TGCGCCAGCAGTGAGGGGGCTCTAGGCCAAGAGACCCAGTACTTC | TRBJ2-5 | TRBV10-1 | NA | NA
CASSPRTGDNYGYTF | TGTGCCAGCAGCCCCAGGACAGGGGATAACTATGGCTACACCTTC | TRBJ1-2 | TRBV7-2 | TRBD1 | NA
CAVRDSVNQPQHF | TGTGCCGTCCGGGACAGTGTGAATCAGCCCCAGCATTTT | TRBJ1-5 | TRBV10-3 | TRBD1 | NA
CANVPARQGKAEQYF | TGTGCCAACGTTCCCGCGCGACAGGGTAAGGCCGAGCAGTACTTC | TRBJ2-7 | TRBV21-1 | NA | NA
CASSPLGRENEQFF | TGCGCCAGCAGCCCCCTGGGGAGAGAGAATGAGCAGTTCTTC | TRBJ2-1 | TRBV4-1 | NA | NA
CASSGGHQYF | TGTGCCAGCAGCGGCGGACATCAGTACTTC | TRBJ2-5 | TRBV2 | NA | NA
CAISESERGVGTQYF | TGTGCCATCAGTGAGTCGGAGAGAGGTGTGGGTACGCAGTATTTT | TRBJ2-3 | TRBV10-3 | NA | NA
CASMSAQGGNQPQHF | TGTGCCAGCATGTCCGCCCAGGGGGGCAATCAGCCCCAGCATTTT | TRBJ1-5 | TRBV28 | TRBD1 | NA
CASSFEGMGPSPLHF | TGCGCCAGCAGCTTTGAGGGAATGGGGCCTTCACCCCTCCACTTT | TRBJ1-6 | TRBV5-1 | NA | NA
CASSQINKGGNEQFF | TGTGCCAGCAGCCAGATAAATAAAGGAGGCAATGAGCAGTTCTTC | TRBJ2-1 | TRBV4-2 | NA | once
CASSARVWGPLWSNTGELFF | TGTGCCAGCAGCGCCAGAGTTTGGGGCCCGCTATGGTCTAACACCGGGGAGCTGTTTTTT | TRBJ2-2 | TRBV9 | NA | NA
CASSLKGNNQPQHF | TGTGCCAGCAGCTTGAAAGGGAACAATCAGCCCCAGCATTTT | TRBJ1-5 | TRBV5-6 | NA | once
CASIPSPMNTEAFF | TGTGCCAGTATCCCCAGTCCCATGAACACTGAAGCTTTCTTT | TRBJ1-1 | TRBV19 | NA | NA
CASSLKGARGYTF | TGTGCCAGCAGCTTGAAGGGAGCTCGGGGCTACACCTTC | TRBJ1-2 | TRBV5-8 | NA | NA
CASEETGSSGNTIYF | TGTGCCAGTGAGGAAACAGGGAGCTCTGGAAACACCATATATTTT | TRBJ1-3 | TRBV19 | NA | NA
CASSLDRTSYEQYF | TGTGCCAGCAGCCTCGACCGGACCTCCTACGAGCAGTACTTC | TRBJ2-7 | TRBV11-2 | NA | NA
CASSLNTFYGYTF | TGTGCCAGCAGTTTAAATACGTTCTATGGCTACACCTTC | TRBJ1-2 | TRBV25-1 | NA | NA
CASTPERQGSYQPQHF | TGTGCCAGTACCCCGGAAAGACAGGGGAGTTATCAGCCCCAGCATTTT | TRBJ1-5 | TRBV19 | TRBD1 | NA
CASGKGQGTDTQYF | TGCGCCAGCGGAAAGGGACAGGGAACAGATACGCAGTATTTT | TRBJ2-3 | TRBV5-1 | TRBD1 | NA
CASSVRGTNEKLFF | TGTGCCAGCAGTGTTCGCGGAACTAATGAAAAACTGTTTTTT | TRBJ1-4 | TRBV2 | NA | NA
CASRTGANNQPQHF | TGTGCCAGTAGGACAGGCGCTAACAATCAGCCCCAGCATTTT | TRBJ1-5 | TRBV28 | TRBD1 | NA
CASSPPGRGRLDTQYF | TGTGCCAGCAGCCCCCCGGGCAGGGGGCGATTAGATACGCAGTATTTT | TRBJ2-3 | TRBV27 | TRBD1 | NA
CASSSRRPDTQYF | TGTGCCAGCAGTTCCCGGAGGCCAGATACGCAGTATTTT | TRBJ2-3 | TRBV27 | NA | NA
CASSSGLARTWELFF | TGCGCCAGCAGCTCTGGACTAGCGCGAACGTGGGAGCTGTTTTTT | TRBJ2-2 | TRBV4-1 | TRBD2 | NA
CASSPLLNEKLFF | TGTGCCAGCAGCCCACTCCTTAATGAAAAACTGTTTTTT | TRBJ1-4 | TRBV7-2 | NA | NA
CASSLSAYTDTQYF | TGTGCCAGCAGCTTATCCGCTTACACAGATACGCAGTATTTT | TRBJ2-3 | TRBV7-2 | NA | NA
CASSWDSNYQPQHF | TGTGCCAGCAGTTGGGACAGTAACTATCAGCCCCAGCATTTT | TRBJ1-5 | TRBV6-6 | TRBD1 | few
CASSATDTQYF | TGTGCCAGCAGCGCTACAGATACGCAGTATTTT | TRBJ2-3 | TRBV5-6 | NA | NA
CASSFRAVQYF | TGTGCCAGCAGTTTTAGGGCAGTTCAGTACTTC | TRBJ2-4 | TRBV28 | NA | NA
CASSPEGGDTGELFF | TGTGCCAGCAGTCCCGAGGGAGGGGACACCGGGGAGCTGTTTTTT | TRBJ2-2 | TRBV6-5 | TRBD2 | NA
CASSGPKGGWSYEQYF | TGTGCCAGCAGTGGCCCCAAGGGGGGGTGGTCCTACGAGCAGTACTTC | TRBJ2-7 | TRBV6-1 | NA | NA
CASSELTRSEQETQYF | TGTGCCAGCAGTGAACTAACCAGAAGTGAACAAGAGACCCAGTACTTC | TRBJ2-5 | TRBV2 | NA | NA
CASRTLAGGGNEQFF | TGCGCCAGCAGGACCTTAGCGGGAGGAGGCAATGAGCAGTTCTTC | TRBJ2-1 | TRBV10-2 | TRBD2 | NA
CASSQGQGNYGYTF | TGCGCCAGCAGCCAGGGACAGGGCAACTATGGCTACACCTTC | TRBJ1-2 | TRBV5-1 | TRBD1 | once
CASSSPRETGTGELFF | TGTGCCAGCAGCTCACCCCGGGAGACGGGCACCGGGGAGCTGTTTTTT | TRBJ2-2 | TRBV7-2 | NA | NA
CASSWMEENEQFF | TGTGCCAGCAGCTGGATGGAGGAGAATGAGCAGTTCTTC | TRBJ2-1 | TRBV5-4 | NA | NA
CASSATGGAISHNEKLFF | TGTGCCAGCAGTGCGACAGGGGGCGCCATCTCCCATAATGAAAAACTGTTTTTT | TRBJ1-4 | TRBV28 | TRBD1 | NA
CAWNPPRDRVFRTEAFF | TGTGCCTGGAACCCACCCCGGGACAGGGTGTTTCGCACTGAAGCTTTCTTT | TRBJ1-1 | TRBV30 | TRBD1 | NA
CASSTGTSRGPLHF | TGTGCCAGCAGTACCGGGACCTCAAGGGGACCCCTCCACTTT | TRBJ1-6 | TRBV28 | NA | NA
CASSPRSAGGGREQYF | TGTGCCAGCAGCCCCCGGTCGGCGGGAGGAGGTCGCGAGCAGTACTTC | TRBJ2-7 | TRBV5-4 | TRBD2 | NA
CASSLNGGYEQFF | TGTGCCAGCAGCCTGAACGGAGGGTATGAGCAGTTCTTC | TRBJ2-1 | TRBV28 | NA | NA
CASSLGAGTGNYNEQFF | TGTGCCAGCAGCTTGGGGGCCGGGACAGGGAACTACAATGAGCAGTTCTTC | TRBJ2-1 | TRBV5-4 | TRBD1 | NA
CASSLPTSAGWTEAFF | TGTGCCAGCAGTTTACCAACATCTGCGGGATGGACTGAAGCTTTCTTT | TRBJ1-1 | TRBV28 | NA | NA
CASSESIRREGLFEQFF | TGTGCCAGCAGCGAAAGCATACGGCGGGAGGGCCTCTTTGAGCAGTTCTTC | TRBJ2-1 | TRBV4-2 | TRBD2 | NA
CASSSGTGLNTEAFF | TGTGCCAGCAGCTCCGGGACAGGGTTGAACACTGAAGCTTTCTTT | TRBJ1-1 | TRBV5-8 | TRBD1 | NA
CASSFYREQPQHF | TGTGCCAGCAGCTTCTACAGGGAACAGCCCCAGCATTTT | TRBJ1-5 | TRBV7-8 | NA | NA
CSVEGHNYGYTF | TGCAGCGTTGAGGGGCATAACTATGGCTACACCTTC | TRBJ1-2 | TRBV29-1 | NA | NA
CASSLGLKREGIKNIQYF | TGTGCCAGCAGCTTGGGTCTAAAGCGGGAGGGGATCAAAAACATTCAGTACTTC | TRBJ2-4 | TRBV5-4 | TRBD2 | NA